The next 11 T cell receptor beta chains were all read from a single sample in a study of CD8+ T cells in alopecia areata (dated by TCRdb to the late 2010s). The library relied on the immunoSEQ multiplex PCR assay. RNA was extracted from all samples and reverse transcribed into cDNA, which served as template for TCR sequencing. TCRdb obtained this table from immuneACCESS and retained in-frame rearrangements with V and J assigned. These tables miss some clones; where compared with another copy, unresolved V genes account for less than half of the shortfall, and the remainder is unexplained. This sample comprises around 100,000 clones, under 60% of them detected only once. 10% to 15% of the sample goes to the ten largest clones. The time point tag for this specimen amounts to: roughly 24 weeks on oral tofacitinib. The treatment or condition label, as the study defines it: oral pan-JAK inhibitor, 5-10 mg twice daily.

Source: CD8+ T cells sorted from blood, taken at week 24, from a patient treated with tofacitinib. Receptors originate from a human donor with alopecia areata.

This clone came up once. DNA for the CDR3: TGCGCCAGCAGCCCGGGACAGGGGCTCGTTCAGCCCCAGCATTTT. Residues: CASSPGQGLVQPQHF. The rearrangement uses TRBV5-1 and TRBJ1-5; 10 bases fit TRBD1. Trimming took 4 bases from V and 6 from J; bases not matched to a gene: 7. Germline CDR1 is SGHRS and CDR2 is YFSETQ. This CDR3 has 15 residues.

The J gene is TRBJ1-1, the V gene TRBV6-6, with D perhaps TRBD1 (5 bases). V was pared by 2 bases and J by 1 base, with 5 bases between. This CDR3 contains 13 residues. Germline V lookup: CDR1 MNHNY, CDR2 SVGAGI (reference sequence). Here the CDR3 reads CASSYGGNTEAFF. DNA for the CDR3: TGTGCCAGCAGTTACGGGGGGAACACTGAAGCTTTCTTT.

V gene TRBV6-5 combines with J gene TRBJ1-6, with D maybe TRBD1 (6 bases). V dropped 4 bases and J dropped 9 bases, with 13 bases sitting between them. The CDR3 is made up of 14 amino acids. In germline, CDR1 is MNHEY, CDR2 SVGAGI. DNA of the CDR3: TGTGCCAGCAGTTTACAGGGATCGTTTTCACCCCTCCACTTT. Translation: CASSLQGSFSPLHF.

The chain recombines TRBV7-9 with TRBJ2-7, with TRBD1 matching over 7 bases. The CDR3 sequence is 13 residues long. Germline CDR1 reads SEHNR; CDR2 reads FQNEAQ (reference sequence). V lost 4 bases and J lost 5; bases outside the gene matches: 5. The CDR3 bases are TGTGCCAGCAGCTCCGAGGGGGCGGACGAGCAGTACTTC. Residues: CASSSEGADEQYF.

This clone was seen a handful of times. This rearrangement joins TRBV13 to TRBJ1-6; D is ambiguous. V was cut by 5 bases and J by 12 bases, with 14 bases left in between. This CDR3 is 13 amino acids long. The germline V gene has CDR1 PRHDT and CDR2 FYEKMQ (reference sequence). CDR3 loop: CASSPGRDGPLHF. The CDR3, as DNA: TGTGCCAGCAGCCCGGGGAGGGATGGACCCCTCCACTTT.

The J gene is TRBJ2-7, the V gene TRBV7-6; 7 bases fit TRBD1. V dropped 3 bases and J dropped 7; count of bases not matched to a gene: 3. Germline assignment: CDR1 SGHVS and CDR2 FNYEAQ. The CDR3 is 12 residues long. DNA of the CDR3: TGTGCCAGCAGCTTGGCAGGGGGAGAGCAGTACTTC. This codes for CASSLAGGEQYF.

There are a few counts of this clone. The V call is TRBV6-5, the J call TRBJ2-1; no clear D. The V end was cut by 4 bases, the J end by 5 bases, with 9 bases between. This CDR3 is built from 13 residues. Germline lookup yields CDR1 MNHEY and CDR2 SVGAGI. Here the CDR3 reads CASSFLPDNEQFF. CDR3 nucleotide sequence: TGTGCCAGCAGTTTTCTCCCGGACAATGAGCAGTTCTTC.

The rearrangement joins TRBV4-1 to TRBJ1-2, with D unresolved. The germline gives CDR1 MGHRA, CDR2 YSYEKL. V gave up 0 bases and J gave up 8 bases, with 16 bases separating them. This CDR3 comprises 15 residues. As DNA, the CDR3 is TGCGCCAGCAGCCAAGATATGGGCCTTCTAGAAGGCTACACCTTC. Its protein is CASSQDMGLLEGYTF.

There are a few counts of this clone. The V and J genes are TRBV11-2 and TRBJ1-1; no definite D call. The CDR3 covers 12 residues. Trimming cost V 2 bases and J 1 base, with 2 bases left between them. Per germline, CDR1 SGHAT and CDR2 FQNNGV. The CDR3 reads CASSLPNTEAFF. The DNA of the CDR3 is TGTGCCAGCAGCTTACCGAACACTGAAGCTTTCTTT.

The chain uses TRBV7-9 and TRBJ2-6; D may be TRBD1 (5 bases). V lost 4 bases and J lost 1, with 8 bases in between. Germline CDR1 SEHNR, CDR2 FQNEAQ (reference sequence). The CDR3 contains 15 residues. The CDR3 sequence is CASSSDSSGANVLTF. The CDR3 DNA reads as TGTGCCAGCAGCTCCGACAGTTCTGGGGCCAACGTCCTGACTTTC.

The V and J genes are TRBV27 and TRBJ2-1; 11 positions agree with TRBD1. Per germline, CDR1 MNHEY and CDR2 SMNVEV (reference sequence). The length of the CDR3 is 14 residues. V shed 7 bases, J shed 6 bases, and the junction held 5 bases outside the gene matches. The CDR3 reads CASTRTGGFNEQFF. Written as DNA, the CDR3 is TGTGCCAGCACCCGGACAGGGGGCTTCAATGAGCAGTTCTTC.